One T cell receptor beta chain is described in this entry. Per the germline V gene, CDR1 is SGHVS and CDR2 is FNYEAQ. The CDR3 covers 12 residues. V dropped 5 bases and J dropped 9 bases, with 11 bases sitting between them. The data stem from a study of cytomegalovirus exposure and HLA in healthy donors. PCR amplification relied on 60 Vbeta primers (plus 13 Jbeta primers). Generated by immunoSEQ multiplex PCR, the TCRdb table keeps only in-frame clones and is missing some. The table lists 120,000 to 150,000 clones, roughly four fifths of them singletons. J is TRBJ2-1 and V is TRBV7-6; possible D gene TRBD1, 6 bases. The sequencing input was PBMCs. This TCR was sampled from a human donor in good health. The CDR3 spells CASSKGEREQFF. CDR3 bases: TGTGCCAGCAGCAAGGGGGAGCGTGAGCAGTTCTTC.